What follows are 17 T cell receptor beta chains derived from one specimen sequenced in a study of T-cell reconstitution after alpha-beta-depleted transplantation in children. Construction of the TCRbeta library involved unique molecular identifiers. Via MiXCR, TCRdb re-called the PCR reads, giving one row per CDR3 protein. This table has about 580,000 distinct CDR3 sequences, roughly 23% appearing once. The sequencing here drew on PBMCs, mostly from graft donor cells, taken 360 days after TCRalphabeta/CD19-depleted stem cell transplant. These receptors were obtained from a boy in the first two years of life who had a stem cell transplant for acute myeloid leukemia, so the T cells may come from the graft donor.

There are a few counts of this clonotype. The chain recombines TRBV4-3 with TRBJ2-7; D possibly matches TRBD1 or TRBD2 (6 bases each). The CDR3 consists of 18 residues. The germline CDR1 and CDR2 sequences are LGHNA and YSLEER. Trimming took 0 bases from V and 6 from J, leaving 24 bases between them. Here the CDR3 reads CASSQEWRGYYGFPEQYF. The CDR3, as DNA: TGCGCCAGCAGCCAAGAGTGGAGGGGGTATTATGGATTTCCCGAGCAGTACTTC.

This clonotype was seen only a few times. The CDR3 region is CASSESPQYKTGGQYV. In DNA, the CDR3 is TGCGCCAGCAGTGAGTCCCCACAATACAAGACAGGCGGTCAGTACGTC. This chain links TRBV10-1 with TRBJ2-7; a possible D gene is TRBD1 (6 bases). CDR1 is WNHNN, CDR2 SYGVQD, per germline (reference sequence). This CDR3 spans 16 amino acids. With 0 bases removed from V and 10 bases from J, the gap between germline ends came to 22 bases.

The chain is built from TRBV12-3 or TRBV12-4 and TRBJ2-5; TRBD2 is a possible D gene (6 bases). The V end was cut by 5 bases, the J end by 5 bases, with 15 bases between. This CDR3 is 14 amino acids long. CDR3 in DNA: TGTGCCAGCAGTGGCGGGGTCGCCGGCGAGACCCAGTACTTC. Translating gives CASSGGVAGETQYF.

The V and J genes are TRBV5-1 and TRBJ2-3, with D maybe TRBD1 (7 bases). This CDR3 spans 16 amino acids. V was trimmed by 5 bases and J by 3 bases, leaving 19 bases between them. The V gene's germline CDR1 is SGHRS and CDR2 YFSETQ. The CDR3 DNA follows: TGCGCCAGCAGAGCTATGAGGACAGGAGGGACAGATACGCAGTATTTT. Protein: CASRAMRTGGTDTQYF.

The CDR3 region has the DNA TGCGCCAGCGCTACCGGGACTAGCGATAACAATGAGCAGTTCTTC. Its protein is CASATGTSDNNEQFF. The chain joins TRBV5-1 to TRBJ2-1, with TRBD2 matching 10 bases. With 7 bases clipped from V and 5 bases from J, the junction kept 9 bases outside the gene matches. The CDR3 is 15 amino acids. Germline V lookup: CDR1 SGHRS, CDR2 YFSETQ.

This clonotype turned up a few times. CDR3 sequence (DNA): TGCAGTGCTCTAGCGGGGGGGTACCAAGAGACCCAGTACTTC. It codes for CSALAGGYQETQYF. The J gene is TRBJ2-5, the V gene TRBV20-1, with 12 nucleotides matching TRBD2. CDR3 length: 14 residues. After removal of 5 bases from V and 0 bases from J, the junction contained 1 base not matched to a gene. Germline CDR1 and CDR2: DFQATT and SNEGSKA (reference sequence).

This clonotype was observed a handful of times. V and J are TRBV29-1 and TRBJ1-1, with D uncertain. V shed 6 bases and J shed 4 bases, with 9 bases lying between them. CDR3 length: 11 amino acids. Germline V gives CDR1 SQVTM, CDR2 ANQGSEA. The CDR3 reads CSVGLATEAFF. CDR3 nucleotides: TGCAGCGTCGGACTTGCCACTGAAGCTTTCTTT. The full variable domain, in which reference TRBV29-1 and TRBJ1-1 provide the parts outside the CDR3, is SAVISQKPSRDICQRGTSLTIQCQVDSQVTMMFWYRQQPGQSLTLIATANQGSEATYESGFVIDKFPISRPNLTFSTLTVSNMSPEDSSIYLCSVGLATEAFFGQGTRLTVV.

The chain links TRBV5-1 to TRBJ2-5; D uncertain. This CDR3 spans 14 amino acids. Germline lookup yields CDR1 SGHRS and CDR2 YFSETQ. V shed 0 bases and J shed 5 bases, with 11 bases lying between them. For the CDR3, the DNA is TGCGCCAGCAGCTTGGCCAGTTCGGAGGAGACCCAGTACTTC. This gives the protein CASSLASSEETQYF.

V usage is TRBV20-1 and J usage is TRBJ2-5, with D possibly called TRBD1 or TRBD2 (5 bases each). Trimming took 3 bases from V and 4 from J, leaving 24 bases between them. The length of the CDR3 is 17 residues. Per the germline V gene, CDR1 is DFQATT and CDR2 is SNEGSKA (reference sequence). The CDR3 DNA follows: TGCAGTGCTAGGGGACCGACAGTAATCGGGGCTCGAGAGACCCAGTACTTC. This sequence encodes CSARGPTVIGARETQYF.

This clonotype was seen repeatedly, ten times or more. One end of the junction does not line up with germline, which may come from a read error. The chain couples TRBV5-6 to TRBJ1-4, with D tentatively TRBD1 (5 bases). Germline V gene data show CDR1 as SGHDT and CDR2 as YYEEEE. This CDR3 is built from 13 residues. The CDR3 protein is CASSLVDQGKADF. CDR3 bases: TGTGCCAGCAGCTTGGTGGACCAGGGCAAGGCCGATTTT.

This clonotype has just a few counts. The V and J genes are TRBV12-3 or TRBV12-4 and TRBJ2-2; possibly TRBD1 for D (5 bases). V lost 5 bases, J lost 6 bases, and 13 bases lay in between. The CDR3 extends over 14 amino acids. CDR3 protein: CASSGPKGPGELFF. The CDR3 nucleotides are TGTGCCAGCAGTGGGCCCAAGGGGCCCGGGGAGCTGTTTTTT.

V and J are TRBV4-1 and TRBJ2-7; possible D gene TRBD1, 6 bases. This CDR3 spans 15 amino acids. The germline V gene encodes CDR1 MGHRA and CDR2 YSYEKL. V was cut by 1 base and J by 4 bases, with 14 bases left in between. The CDR3 spells CASSQAEGELYEQYV. In DNA, the CDR3 is TGCGCCAGCAGCCAAGCTGAGGGGGAATTATACGAGCAGTACGTC.

This clonotype was counted many times. The V and J genes are TRBV20-1 and TRBJ2-5; 7 nucleotides agree with TRBD1. J was trimmed by 3 bases and V by 6 bases; bases with no gene match: 7. The CDR3 has 13 residues. CDR1 is DFQATT, CDR2 SNEGSKA, per germline (reference sequence). Written as DNA, the CDR3 is TGCAGTGCCCTTAACGACAGGGAAGAGACCCAGTACTTC. This encodes CSALNDREETQYF.

J is TRBJ2-7 and V is TRBV20-1; 8 positions match TRBD2. CDR3 length: 14 amino acids. After removal of 4 bases from V and 5 bases from J, the junction contained 10 bases not matched to a gene. Germline CDR1 and CDR2: DFQATT and SNEGSKA (reference sequence). The CDR3 DNA reads as TGCAGTGCTAATTTAGCGGGGAATTCTGACGAGCAGTACTTC. Translated: CSANLAGNSDEQYF.

This clonotype has a handful of counts. V usage is TRBV12-3 or TRBV12-4 and J usage is TRBJ2-3; TRBD2 matches 10 bases. The CDR3 sequence is 15 residues long. V lost 5 bases and J lost 3; bases outside the gene matches: 5. For the CDR3, the DNA is TGTGCCAGCAGTCCCCGGACTAGCGGAACAGATACGCAGTATTTT. It codes for CASSPRTSGTDTQYF.

In this sample, this clonotype turned up a few times. CDR3 DNA sequence: TGTGCCACCAGTGATTTGCCCGGGAATGAGCAGTTCTTC. Translated, it gives CATSDLPGNEQFF. The J gene is TRBJ2-1, the V gene TRBV24-1; D ambiguous. Trimming cost V 0 bases and J 7 bases, with 6 bases left between them. Per germline, CDR1 KGHDR and CDR2 SFDVKD. The CDR3 totals 13 residues.

This clonotype was counted only a few times. J is TRBJ2-5 and V is TRBV7-6; TRBD1 is a possible D gene (5 bases). Between the trimmed V and J ends, which lost 3 bases and 3 bases, there was a span of 20 bases. The CDR3 is 17 amino acids. Germline CDR1 is SGHVS and CDR2 is FNYEAQ. The CDR3, as DNA: TGTGCCAGCAGCTTTTCAGTGGCAGGGCCCTCCGAAGAGACCCAGTACTTC. Its protein is CASSFSVAGPSEETQYF.